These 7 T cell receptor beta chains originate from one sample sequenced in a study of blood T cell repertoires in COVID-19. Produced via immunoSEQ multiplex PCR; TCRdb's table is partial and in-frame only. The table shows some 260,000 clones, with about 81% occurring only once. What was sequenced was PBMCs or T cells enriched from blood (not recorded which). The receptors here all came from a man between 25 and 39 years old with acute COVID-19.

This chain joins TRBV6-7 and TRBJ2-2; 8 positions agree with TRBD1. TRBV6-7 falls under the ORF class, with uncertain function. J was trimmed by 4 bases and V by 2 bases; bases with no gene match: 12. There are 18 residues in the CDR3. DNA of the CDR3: TGTGCCAGCAGTTACGGTCAGGGGGCGCGGTACTTCACCGGGGAGCTGTTTTTT. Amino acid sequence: CASSYGQGARYFTGELFF.

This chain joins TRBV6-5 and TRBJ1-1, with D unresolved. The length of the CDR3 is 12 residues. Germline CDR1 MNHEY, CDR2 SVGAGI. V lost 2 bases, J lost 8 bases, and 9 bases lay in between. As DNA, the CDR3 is TGTGCCAGCAGTTACGACACCCGGGAAGCTTTCTTT. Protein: CASSYDTREAFF.

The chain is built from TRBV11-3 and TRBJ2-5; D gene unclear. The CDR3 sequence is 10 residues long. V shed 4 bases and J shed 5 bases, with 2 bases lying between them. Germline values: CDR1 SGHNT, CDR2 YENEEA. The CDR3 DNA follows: TGTGCCAGCAGCTCGGAGACCCAGTACTTC. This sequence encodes CASSSETQYF.

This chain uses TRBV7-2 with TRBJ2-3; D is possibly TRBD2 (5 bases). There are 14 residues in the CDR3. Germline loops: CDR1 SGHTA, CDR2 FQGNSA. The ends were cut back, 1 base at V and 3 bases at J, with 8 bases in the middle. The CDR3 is CASSLDRRTDTQYF. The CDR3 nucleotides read TGTGCCAGCAGCTTAGATCGGAGGACAGATACGCAGTATTTT.

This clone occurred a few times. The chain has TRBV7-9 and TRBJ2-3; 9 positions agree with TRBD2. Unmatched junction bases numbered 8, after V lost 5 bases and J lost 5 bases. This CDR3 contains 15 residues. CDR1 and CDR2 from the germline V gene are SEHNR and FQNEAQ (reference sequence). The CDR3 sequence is CASSLSGGSVDTQYF. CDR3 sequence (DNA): TGTGCCAGCAGCCTTAGCGGGGGTTCGGTAGATACGCAGTATTTT.

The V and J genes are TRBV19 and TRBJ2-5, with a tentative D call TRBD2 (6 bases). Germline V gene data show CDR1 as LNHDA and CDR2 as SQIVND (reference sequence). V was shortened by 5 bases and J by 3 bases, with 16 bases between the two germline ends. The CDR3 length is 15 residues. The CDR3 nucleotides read TGTGCCAGTAGTCCACGCCTCGGGGGAAAAGAGACCCAGTACTTC. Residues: CASSPRLGGKETQYF.

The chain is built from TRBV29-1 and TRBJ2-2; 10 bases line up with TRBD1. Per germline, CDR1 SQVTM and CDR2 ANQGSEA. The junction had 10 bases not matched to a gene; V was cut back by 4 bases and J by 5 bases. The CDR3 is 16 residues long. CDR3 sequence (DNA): TGCAGCGTTGGGGACAGGGGTTCGGGACGTACCGGGGAGCTGTTTTTT. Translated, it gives CSVGDRGSGRTGELFF.